This TCR beta chain came from a study of cytomegalovirus exposure and HLA in healthy donors. This clone was counted once. What it binds is not known. Study conclusions and caveats: The availability of immune exposure information extended only to CMV serostatus. A later analysis linked 15,000 to 20,000 TCR beta sequences to HLA alleles at 0.05 false discovery rate. Relative to equally common others, HLA-associated TCR beta chains showed greater clonal expansion in a later analysis. The study dropped some indistinguishable V segments, TRBV6-2 and TRBV6-3 among them.

Primers: 60 Vbeta forward and 13 Jbeta reverse. Generated by immunoSEQ multiplex PCR, the TCRdb table keeps only in-frame clones and is missing some. The repertoire holds about 98,000 clones, with roughly 80% as singletons. Germline values: CDR1 SGDLS, CDR2 YYNGEE. Trimming pared 4 bases from V and 0 bases from J, leaving 10 bases between. The CDR3 has 15 amino acids. Material: PBMCs. The receptor comes from a man aged 55 to 70 in good health and CMV-seropositive. The chain carries TRBV9 and TRBJ1-4; D call uncertain. CDR3 amino acids: CASSSGGATNEKLFF. The CDR3 DNA follows: TGTGCCAGCAGCAGCGGTGGGGCAACTAATGAAAAACTGTTTTTT.